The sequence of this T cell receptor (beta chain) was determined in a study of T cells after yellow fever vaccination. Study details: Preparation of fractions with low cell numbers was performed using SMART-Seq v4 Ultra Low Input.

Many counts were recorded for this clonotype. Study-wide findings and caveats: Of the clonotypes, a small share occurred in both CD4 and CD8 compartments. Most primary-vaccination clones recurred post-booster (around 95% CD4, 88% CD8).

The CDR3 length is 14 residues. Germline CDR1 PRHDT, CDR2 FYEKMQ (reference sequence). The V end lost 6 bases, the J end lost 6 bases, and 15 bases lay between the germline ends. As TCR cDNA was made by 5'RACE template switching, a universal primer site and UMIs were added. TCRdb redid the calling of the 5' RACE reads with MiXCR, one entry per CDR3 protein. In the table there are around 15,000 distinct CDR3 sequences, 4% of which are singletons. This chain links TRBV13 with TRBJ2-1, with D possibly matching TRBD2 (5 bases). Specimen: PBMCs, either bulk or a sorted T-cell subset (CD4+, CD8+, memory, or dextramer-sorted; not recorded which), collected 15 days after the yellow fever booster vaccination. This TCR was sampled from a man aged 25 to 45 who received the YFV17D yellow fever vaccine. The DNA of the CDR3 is TGTGCCAGCAGTGAGGGAACGGGCCTCAATGAGCAGTTCTTC. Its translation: CASSEGTGLNEQFF.